Listed below are T cell receptor beta chains from one sample, sequenced in a study of shared clonotypes between healthy human individuals. Some clones are missing from TCRdb's copy, which holds only in-frame ones; the method was immunoSEQ multiplex PCR. The sample comprises approximately 2,000,000 clones, about nine tenths of which are singletons, and around 0.38% rests with the top ten. The sequenced sample consisted of naive CD4+ T cells from PBMCs. The receptors here all came from a man aged 18 to 30 in good health. Some clones in this sample may be carry-over from other donors' samples. The CDR3 runs from the conserved cysteine through the conserved F or W. The order of the fields is V gene, D gene, clone size, J gene, CDR3 DNA, CDR3 protein. D genes are given only for firm matches. Clone size appears in some rows only: once, few, many, or a class for an expanded clone.

TRBV7-2	TRBD1	-	TRBJ2-1	TGTGCCAGCAGCTCGAATACAGGGGTTGAGCAGTTCTTC	CASSSNTGVEQFF
TRBV6-6	-	-	TRBJ2-2	TGTGCCAGCAGCACAGAGAACACCGGGGAGCTGTTTTTT	CASSTENTGELFF
TRBV29-1	TRBD1	-	TRBJ1-1	TGCAGCGCCCAGGACAGGGACACTGAAGCTTTCTTT	CSAQDRDTEAFF
TRBV5-4	TRBD2	once	TRBJ2-7	TGTGCCAGCAGCTCTACCCCGGGAGGGCAGTACGAGCAGTACTTC	CASSSTPGGQYEQYF
TRBV28	-	-	TRBJ1-5	TGTGCCAGCCTGAGGGGGGGCAATCAGCCCCAGCATTTT	CASLRGGNQPQHF
TRBV4-3	TRBD1	-	TRBJ2-7	TGCGCCAGCAGCCAAACGACAGGGGGGGGGCTCTACGAGCAGTACTTC	CASSQTTGGGLYEQYF
TRBV19	-	-	TRBJ1-2	TGTGCCAGTAGTATAGCGACAGTTACCGGCAACTATGGCTACACCTTC	CASSIATVTGNYGYTF
TRBV5-6	TRBD2	once	TRBJ2-7	TGTGCCAGCAGCGGGACTAGCGATTCCTACGAGCAGTACTTC	CASSGTSDSYEQYF
TRBV10-3	-	-	TRBJ2-7	TGTGCCATCAGTGAGGGGGCGGGAAGGGGCGCCACTTTC	CAISEGAGRGATF
TRBV9	-	-	TRBJ2-3	TGTGCCAGCAGCGTGGGGGGATTAGGCACAGATACGCAGTATTTT	CASSVGGLGTDTQYF
TRBV7-2	TRBD1	once	TRBJ2-2	TGTGCCAGCAGCCCACGACAGGGGGGCACCGGGGAGCTGTTTTTT	CASSPRQGGTGELFF
TRBV5-1	-	-	TRBJ2-1	TGCGCCAGCACCCCCCGGGGCGGCTCCTACAATGAGCAGTTCTTC	CASTPRGGSYNEQFF
TRBV9	TRBD2	-	TRBJ2-1	TGTGCCAGCAGCGTACCCCGTCGGGTAGCGGGAGGGAATGAGCAGTTCTTC	CASSVPRRVAGGNEQFF
TRBV4-2	-	once	TRBJ1-5	TGTGCCAGCAGCCAGGGACATTATAGCAATCAGCCCCAGCATTTT	CASSQGHYSNQPQHF
TRBV28	-	-	TRBJ2-7	TGTGCCACCCTGGTGGGCAGCTCCTACGAGCAGTACTTC	CATLVGSSYEQYF
TRBV5-4	TRBD1	-	TRBJ2-7	TGTGCCAGCAGCCCCTCGACAGGGGTAGCTTCCTACGAGCAGTACTTC	CASSPSTGVASYEQYF
TRBV7-2	-	-	TRBJ2-3	TGTGCCAGCAGCCCAACGCCCCGCACAGATACGCAGTATTTT	CASSPTPRTDTQYF
TRBV15	TRBD2	-	TRBJ2-7	TGTGCCACCAGCAGAGGGGGGGGTACCCCCTACGAGCAGTACTTC	CATSRGGGTPYEQYF
TRBV6-1	TRBD2	-	TRBJ2-1	TGTGCCAGCAGTGGAACTCGGCTAGCGGGCTCCTACAATGAGCAGTTCTTC	CASSGTRLAGSYNEQFF
TRBV5-4	-	-	TRBJ1-4	TGTGCCAGCAGCTTCGCTAATGAAAAACTGTTTTTT	CASSFANEKLFF
TRBV7-2	-	-	TRBJ2-7	TGTGCCAGCAGCTTAGATAGTGGGTTAGGCGAGCAGTACTTC	CASSLDSGLGEQYF
TRBV10-2	-	-	TRBJ2-5	TGCGCCAGCAAAGGGCCCGGCGGGACGGAGACCCAGTACTTC	CASKGPGGTETQYF
TRBV5-1	-	-	TRBJ2-5	TGCGCCAGCAGCTTTGTCCCTCTAGCGCAGATGCAAGAGACCCAGTACTTC	CASSFVPLAQMQETQYF
TRBV6-5	-	-	TRBJ1-4	TGTGCCAGCAGGTCGAGGGGCCTTAATGAAAAACTGTTTTTT	CASRSRGLNEKLFF
TRBV5-1	TRBD1	once	TRBJ1-2	TGCGCCAGCAGCCCCACTATCGACAGGGCGGATGGCTACACCTTC	CASSPTIDRADGYTF
TRBV5-1	TRBD2	-	TRBJ2-7	TGCGCCAGCAGCTTGCAGCGGGACTCCTACGAGCAGTACTTC	CASSLQRDSYEQYF
TRBV7-2	-	-	TRBJ2-1	TGTGCCAGCAGCTTAGCGCCGGGAGTAGGCGATGAGCAGTTCTTC	CASSLAPGVGDEQFF
TRBV4-1	-	-	TRBJ1-2	TGCGCCAGCAGTCATCGAAGGCAGAGGATATATGGCTACACCTTC	CASSHRRQRIYGYTF
TRBV4-2	-	few	TRBJ1-2	TGTGCCAGCAGCCAAGCCCTCGACTACACCTTC	CASSQALDYTF
TRBV11-2	-	-	TRBJ2-1	TGTGCCAGCAGCTTAGATCCCGGAGGATCCTACAATGAGCAGTTCTTC	CASSLDPGGSYNEQFF
TRBV28	-	-	TRBJ2-3	TGTGCCAGCAGTGAGACAGATACGCAGTATTTT	CASSETDTQYF
TRBV7-9	-	-	TRBJ2-3	TGTGCCAGCAGCTTGGTGGGACAGGCGGGGGCAGATACGCAGTATTTT	CASSLVGQAGADTQYF
TRBV7-8	TRBD2	-	TRBJ2-3	TGTGCCAGCAGCTCCCAACCTAGCGGGGAACATACGCAGTATTTT	CASSSQPSGEHTQYF
TRBV7-9	TRBD2	-	TRBJ2-4	TGTGCCAGCAGCCCAGGTAGACTAGCGGGAGTCGATATTAACATTCAGTACTTC	CASSPGRLAGVDINIQYF
TRBV5-1	-	-	TRBJ2-1	TGCGCCAGCAGCTTGGGGACAGTTCACAATGAGCAGTTCTTC	CASSLGTVHNEQFF
TRBV29-1	TRBD1	-	TRBJ2-5	TGCAGCGTTGGGGACAGGGCGCTCTCCCAAGAGACCCAGTACTTC	CSVGDRALSQETQYF
TRBV5-6	TRBD1	-	TRBJ2-2	TGTGCCAGCAGCTTGGCCCTAGGGACAGGGTGGAGGACCGGGGAGCTGTTTTTT	CASSLALGTGWRTGELFF
TRBV5-1	TRBD1	-	TRBJ1-2	TGCGCCAGCAGCCCGGACAGGGTGTATGACTATGGCTACACCTTC	CASSPDRVYDYGYTF
TRBV18	-	-	TRBJ2-7	TGTGCCAGCTCACCACCGTGGGACTCTGAGCAGTACTTC	CASSPPWDSEQYF
TRBV27	-	-	TRBJ2-7	TGTGCCAGCAGTTTGGCCGGGCCTTTTAGCTCCTACGAGCAGTACTTC	CASSLAGPFSSYEQYF
TRBV2	-	-	TRBJ1-1	TGTGCCAGCAGTGATAATGGACGGGTGAACACTGAAGCTTTCTTT	CASSDNGRVNTEAFF
TRBV6-5	TRBD2	-	TRBJ2-7	TGTGCCAGCACCTCTCCGGGGGGCGAGCAGTACTTC	CASTSPGGEQYF
TRBV9	-	-	TRBJ1-2	TGTGCCAGCAGCGTATTAGGTGGGGTCGGCTACACCTTC	CASSVLGGVGYTF
TRBV11-3	-	-	TRBJ1-1	TGTGCCAGCAGCTCCGGACTGATTGCTGAAGCTTTCTTT	CASSSGLIAEAFF
TRBV5-4	-	-	TRBJ2-3	TGTGCCAGCAGCTTGGAGGCGGGATTTAGGCCAGATACGCAGTATTTT	CASSLEAGFRPDTQYF
TRBV7-2	-	-	TRBJ2-7	TGTGCCAGCAGCTTAAGGCCAGGGAGGAACCACGAGCAGTACTTC	CASSLRPGRNHEQYF
TRBV21-1	-	-	TRBJ2-2	TGTGCCAGCAGCAAAGCGCTCGATGTTAGGTCCGGGGAGCTGTTTTTT	CASSKALDVRSGELFF
TRBV5-1	-	once	TRBJ1-1	TGCGCCAGCAGCCTGGCGACAGACAACACTGAAGCTTTCTTT	CASSLATDNTEAFF
TRBV5-4	-	-	TRBJ2-2	TGTGCCAGCAGCCCGGTTGACACCGGGGAGCTGTTTTTT	CASSPVDTGELFF
TRBV6-4	-	-	TRBJ2-2	TGTGCCAGCAGTGCCGAGACCACCGGGGAGCTGTTTTTT	CASSAETTGELFF